One sample yielded the 18 T cell receptor beta chains listed below, sequenced in a study of T cells in Graves' hyperthyroidism and ophthalmopathy. There were TCR beta CDR3 regions amplified from RNA transcripts. The TCR CDR3 first-round RT-PCR relied on the HTBI primer set. MiXCR was run by TCRdb on the multiplex PCR reads, yielding one entry per CDR3 protein. In the table there are 700,000 to 850,000 distinct CDR3 sequences, 35% of which are singletons. The source material was blood. The receptors shown here come from a woman between 40 and 55 years old with Graves' hyperthyroidism.

This clonotype has just a few counts. The chain joins TRBV6-5 to TRBJ1-5; D ambiguous. This CDR3 is built from 12 residues. Germline lookup yields CDR1 MNHEY and CDR2 SVGAGI. Trimming pared 6 bases from V and 5 bases from J, leaving 8 bases between. The CDR3 loop is CASRNGDQPQHF. CDR3 coding DNA: TGTGCCAGCAGGAACGGGGATCAGCCCCAGCATTTT.

J is TRBJ2-3 and V is TRBV29-1; 7 bases line up with TRBD1. CDR1 is SQVTM, CDR2 ANQGSEA, per germline. V was clipped by 8 bases and J by 1 base; unmatched bases: 6. The CDR3 covers 13 residues. CDR3 coding DNA: TGCAGCTCCGACAGGGTAGGCACAGATACGCAGTATTTT. This gives the protein CSSDRVGTDTQYF.

This clonotype was seen more than once but under ten times. The chain carries TRBV7-2 and TRBJ1-2; 7 nucleotides match TRBD1. Trimming at V came to 3 bases and at J to 2 bases, leaving 3 bases not matched to a gene. Per germline, CDR1 SGHTA and CDR2 FQGNSA. The CDR3 is 14 amino acids. CDR3: CASSLQGGNYGYTF. CDR3 coding DNA: TGTGCCAGCAGCTTGCAGGGGGGGAACTATGGCTACACCTTC.

About this clonotype itself: An end of the junction does not agree with germline; a read error may underlie this. The CDR3 loop reads CASSPGMDTEAFF. The CDR3 bases are TGTGCTAGCAGCCCAGGGATGGACACTGAAGCTTTCTTT. The rearrangement links TRBV7-7 to TRBJ1-1; a weak D match, TRBD1 (5 bases). The CDR3 totals 13 residues. Looked up from germline, CDR1 is SSHAT and CDR2 is FNYEAQ (reference sequence).

The V gene is TRBV2, the J gene TRBJ2-2; D is ambiguous. V lost 8 bases and J 0 bases, leaving 7 bases between the germline ends. Germline CDR1 SNHLY, CDR2 FYNNEI. This CDR3 is built from 13 residues. The CDR3 loop reads CASLGPNTGELFF. In DNA, the CDR3 is TGTGCCAGCCTAGGACCGAACACCGGGGAGCTGTTTTTT.

This clonotype occurred many times. V gene TRBV12-3 or TRBV12-4 combines with J gene TRBJ1-4, with D unresolved. With 3 bases removed from V and 7 bases from J, the gap between germline ends came to 3 bases. There are 11 residues in the CDR3. CDR3: CASSFLEKLFF. In DNA form, the CDR3 reads TGTGCCAGCAGTTTTCTTGAAAAACTGTTTTTT.

This clonotype was recorded at least ten times. The rearrangement joins TRBV6-5 to TRBJ2-7; weak D call: TRBD2 (5 bases). Germline CDR1 is MNHEY and CDR2 is SVGAGI. The CDR3 spans 11 residues. V lost 3 bases and J 9 bases, leaving 9 bases between the germline ends. In DNA, the CDR3 is TGTGCCAGCAGTTATGAACTAGTGCAGTACTTC. This codes for CASSYELVQYF.

The V gene is TRBV6-2 or TRBV6-3, the J gene TRBJ2-5; TRBD2 agrees at 11 bases. From germline, CDR1 is MNHEY and CDR2 SVGEGT. V dropped 3 bases and J dropped 2; count of bases not matched to a gene: 8. CDR3 length: 17 amino acids. The CDR3 is CASSYIVGTSGQETQYF. For the CDR3, the DNA is TGTGCCAGCAGTTATATAGTCGGGACTAGCGGACAAGAGACCCAGTACTTC.

In this sample, this clonotype turned up a few times. V gene TRBV29-1 combines with J gene TRBJ2-2, with D possibly TRBD2 on 5 matching bases. V was pared by 7 bases and J by 5 bases, with 23 bases between. CDR3 length equals 16 residues. The germline CDR1 and CDR2 sequences are SQVTM and ANQGSEA. The CDR3 loop is CSASREQRWKTGELFF. In DNA, the CDR3 is TGCAGCGCTTCCCGGGAACAAAGGTGGAAAACCGGGGAGCTGTTTTTT.

The rearrangement links TRBV20-1 to TRBJ2-5, with TRBD1 matching 10 bases. With 6 bases clipped from V and 5 bases from J, the junction kept 9 bases outside the gene matches. This CDR3 contains 14 residues. Germline-derived CDR1 and CDR2 are DFQATT and SNEGSKA (reference sequence). CDR3 amino acids: CSAIGDRGRETQYF. The CDR3, as DNA: TGCAGTGCCATCGGTGACAGGGGGCGCGAGACCCAGTACTTC.

The gene calls are TRBV29-1 and TRBJ2-2; 9 bases fit TRBD1. V lost 8 bases to trimming and J lost 7 bases; unmatched junction nucleotides: 11. Germline V gene sequence: CDR1 SQVTM, CDR2 ANQGSEA. The CDR3 loop spans 14 amino acids. CDR3: CSIQHRGRNGELFF. The CDR3 DNA is TGCAGCATACAACACAGGGGGCGGAACGGGGAGCTGTTTTTT.

The chain combines TRBV10-3 with TRBJ1-1, with a weak D call TRBD1 (6 bases). CDR1 and CDR2 from the germline V gene are ENHRY and SYGVKD. This CDR3 is 15 amino acids long. V was pared by 8 bases and J by 4 bases, with 20 bases between. The CDR3 sequence is CAIGTYHGQSTEAFF. CDR3 nucleotide sequence: TGTGCCATCGGGACCTACCACGGACAGAGCACTGAAGCTTTCTTT.

This clonotype appeared many times. A read error may produce the germline difference seen at one junction end. This chain uses TRBV12-3 or TRBV12-4 with TRBJ2-7; D possibly corresponds to TRBD1 (6 bases). The CDR3 contains 12 residues. CDR3 sequence reads: CASSLEGDEQYF. The CDR3, as DNA: TGTGCCAGCAGCTTAGAGGGGGACGAGCAGTACTTC.

The table lists this clonotype with a few counts. The CDR3 sequence is CSVVGGGSSYEQYF. Written as DNA, the CDR3 is TGCAGCGTTGTGGGGGGAGGCTCCTCCTACGAGCAGTACTTC. V gene TRBV29-1 combines with J gene TRBJ2-7; D may be TRBD2 (6 bases). CDR1 SQVTM and CDR2 ANQGSEA come from the germline V gene. The CDR3 consists of 14 residues. V was pared by 4 bases and J by 0 bases, with 13 bases between.

J is TRBJ1-1 and V is TRBV20-1; maybe TRBD1 (6 bases). The V end was cut by 6 bases, the J end by 1 base, with 9 bases between. The CDR3 length is 12 residues. CDR1 is DFQATT and CDR2 is SNEGSKA in the germline V gene (reference sequence). CDR3 protein: CSAKTGNTEAFF. The CDR3, as DNA: TGCAGTGCAAAGACAGGGAACACTGAAGCTTTCTTT.

There are a few counts of this clonotype. This chain joins TRBV9 and TRBJ1-1; possibly TRBD1 for D (6 bases). Germline lookup yields CDR1 SGDLS and CDR2 YYNGEE. The CDR3 covers 18 residues. The V end was cut by 2 bases, the J end by 1 base, with 21 bases between. The CDR3: CASSVGETLQGGNTEAFF. CDR3 DNA: TGTGCCAGCAGCGTCGGGGAAACACTACAGGGTGGGAACACTGAAGCTTTCTTT.

The chain has TRBV29-1 and TRBJ1-5; no firm D call. In germline, CDR1 is SQVTM, CDR2 ANQGSEA. This CDR3 has 17 amino acids. Deletions cut 3 bases from V and 1 base from J, with 19 bases between. CDR3 region: CSVDDGVGVASNQPQHF. The CDR3 DNA sequence: TGCAGCGTTGACGACGGGGTAGGTGTTGCCAGCAATCAGCCCCAGCATTTT.

This clonotype was detected only a few times. The chain uses TRBV19 and TRBJ2-2, with a possible D match to TRBD2 (6 bases). Germline-derived CDR1 and CDR2 are LNHDA and SQIVND (reference sequence). The CDR3 extends over 11 amino acids. V lost 7 bases and J 10 bases, leaving 10 bases between the germline ends. This CDR3 is CASTRGLELFF. In DNA form, the CDR3 reads TGTGCCAGTACTCGGGGGTTGGAGCTGTTTTTT.